This T cell receptor beta chain came from a study of blood T cell repertoires in COVID-19. Background on the study: Nucleic acid was either cDNA or gDNA, and it came from T cells, B-cell-depleted T cells, or PBMCs.

Assay: immunoSEQ multiplex PCR; the TCRdb copy retains only in-frame clones and omits some. The sample includes about 200,000 clones, 70% to 90% of them seen just once. This clonotype was sampled from a man aged 55 to 70 with active or convalescent COVID-19. Sequencing used peripheral blood.

DNA of the CDR3: TGTGCCAGCAGCGACCCGGGACTAGGAAATGAGCAGTTCTTC. Translated, it gives CASSDPGLGNEQFF. The chain links TRBV9 to TRBJ2-1; 8 nucleotides align to TRBD2. J was trimmed by 7 bases and V by 3 bases; bases with no gene match: 6. This CDR3 contains 14 residues. CDR1 SGDLS and CDR2 YYNGEE come from the germline V gene. The full variable domain, rest sourced from reference TRBV9 and TRBJ2-1, is DSGVTQTPKHLITATGQRVTLRCSPRSGDLSVYWYQQSLDQGLQFLIQYYNGEERAKGNILERFSAQQFPDLHSELNLSSLELGDSALYFCASSDPGLGNEQFFGPGTRLTVL.